The 28 T cell receptor beta chains listed next were all sequenced from one sample in a study of OX40 agonist ivuxolimab in advanced cancers. Method: immunoSEQ multiplex PCR; TCRdb's copy keeps in-frame clones and lacks some. The sample shows about 69,000 clones, approximately 80% of them seen only once. Sequenced here: CD4+ or CD8+ T cells sorted from blood, sampled in a trial of the OX40 agonist ivuxolimab. The source is an adult with an advanced solid tumor such as melanoma, head and neck, liver or kidney cancer.

The J gene is TRBJ2-1, the V gene TRBV7-2; D is unresolved. The CDR3 is 13 amino acids. CDR1 and CDR2 from the germline V gene are SGHTA and FQGNSA. V shed 5 bases and J shed 7 bases, with 12 bases lying between them. CDR3 bases: TGTGCCAGCAGCACCGGACCAAGGAATGAGCAGTTCTTC. Protein: CASSTGPRNEQFF.

Concerning this clone itself: An end of the junction differs from the germline gene, which may be a read error. V is TRBV5-1 and J is TRBJ2-2; D is uncertain. The length of the CDR3 is 16 residues. Germline CDR1 SGHRS, CDR2 YFSETQ. The CDR3 is CASTLTHPPNTGELFF. In DNA, the CDR3 is TGCGCCAGCACCTTGACCCATCCTCCGAACACCGGGGAGCTGTTTTTT.

V usage is TRBV6-5 and J usage is TRBJ1-4, with 9 bases fitting TRBD1. V lost 4 bases and J lost 3; bases outside the gene matches: 6. Germline CDR1 and CDR2: MNHEY and SVGAGI. CDR3 length equals 16 residues. The CDR3 protein is CASSWTGAAANEKLFF. The CDR3 DNA sequence: TGTGCCAGCAGTTGGACAGGGGCGGCGGCTAATGAAAAACTGTTTTTT.

V is TRBV18 and J is TRBJ2-5; 7 bases match TRBD1. Germline V CDR1 and CDR2: KGHSH, LQKENI. The J segment lost 4 bases and the V segment lost 6 bases, leaving 8 bases of the junction unmatched. The length of the CDR3 is 14 residues. The CDR3: CASSQSRGPETQYF. In DNA, the CDR3 is TGTGCCAGCTCCCAATCAAGGGGGCCAGAGACCCAGTACTTC.

The chain is built from TRBV12-1 and TRBJ1-5. TRBV12-1 is a pseudogene. The CDR3 loop spans 12 amino acids. The CDR3 bases are TGTGCCAGCAGCTCGCCCAATCAGCCCCAGCATTTT. As protein: CASSSPNQPQHF.

The chain combines TRBV6-5 with TRBJ2-2, with D perhaps TRBD1 or TRBD2 (5 bases each). Germline V gives CDR1 MNHEY, CDR2 SVGAGI. Trimming left V 7 bases short and J 6 bases short, with 12 bases between. CDR3 length: 13 residues. Here the CDR3 DNA reads TGTGCCAGCACCCGGGACCTCGCCGGGGAGCTGTTTTTT. The encoded protein is CASTRDLAGELFF.

The rearrangement joins TRBV6-6 to TRBJ2-5; weak D call: TRBD2 (6 bases). From germline, CDR1 is MNHNY and CDR2 SVGAGI (reference sequence). With 6 bases removed from V and 7 bases from J, the gap between germline ends came to 15 bases. This CDR3 contains 13 residues. The CDR3 reads CASRGLVAATQYF. The CDR3 region has the DNA TGTGCCAGCAGGGGATTAGTAGCGGCGACCCAGTACTTC.

This chain uses TRBV6-5 with TRBJ2-3; no definite D call. CDR1 and CDR2 (germline): MNHEY, SVGAGI. The V end was cut by 6 bases, the J end by 2 bases, with 9 bases between. The CDR3 is made up of 13 amino acids. CDR3 loop: CASRLTVTDTQYF. The DNA of the CDR3 is TGTGCCAGCAGACTGACCGTCACAGATACGCAGTATTTT.

This clone was observed a single time. The chain carries TRBV23-1 and TRBJ2-7; 7 bases map to TRBD1. TRBV23-1 is an ORF; its function is uncertain. J was trimmed by 0 bases and V by 3 bases; bases with no gene match: 11. This CDR3 spans 17 amino acids. CDR3 residues: CASSHPGQTLSSYEQYF. The CDR3 bases are TGCGCCAGCAGTCACCCGGGACAGACATTAAGCTCCTACGAGCAGTACTTC.

The chain combines TRBV5-1 with TRBJ1-2; 10 bases align to TRBD1. The V gene's germline CDR1 is SGHRS and CDR2 YFSETQ. The CDR3 extends over 15 amino acids. V dropped 4 bases and J dropped 4; count of bases not matched to a gene: 7. The CDR3 coding sequence is TGCGCCAGCAGCCCCGGGGACAGGGGCGGCTATGGCTACACCTTC. Translated: CASSPGDRGGYGYTF. Full variable domain (remainder filled in from reference TRBV5-1 and TRBJ1-2): KAGVTQTPRYLIKTRGQQVTLSCSPISGHRSVSWYQQTPGQGLQFLFEYFSETQRNKGNFPGRFSGRQFSNSRSEMNVSTLELGDSALYLCASSPGDRGGYGYTFGSGTRLTVV.

The gene calls are TRBV5-5 and TRBJ2-7; D is uncertain. The CDR3 runs to 13 residues. With 3 bases removed from V and 3 bases from J, the gap between germline ends came to 10 bases. The germline V gene has CDR1 SGHKS and CDR2 YYEKEE (reference sequence). The CDR3 sequence is CASSSRTDYEQYF. CDR3 nucleotide sequence: TGTGCCAGCAGCTCACGGACCGACTACGAGCAGTACTTC.

The chain recombines TRBV2 with TRBJ1-5; D not certain. The germline V and J ends were trimmed by 7 bases and 2 bases, with 15 bases remaining between them. This CDR3 is built from 15 residues. Germline V gene lookup returns CDR1 SNHLY and CDR2 FYNNEI. The CDR3 region is CASTEQFQGNQPQHF. CDR3 sequence (DNA): TGTGCCAGCACCGAACAGTTCCAGGGCAATCAGCCCCAGCATTTT.

The chain employs TRBV9 and TRBJ1-1, with D perhaps matching TRBD1 (5 bases). The CDR3 consists of 16 residues. The V end lost 4 bases, the J end lost 3 bases, and 19 bases lay between the germline ends. CDR1 SGDLS and CDR2 YYNGEE come from the germline V gene. CDR3 DNA: TGTGCCAGCAGCCCCGGGGGAGACGGGAGGGACACTGAAGCTTTCTTT. This encodes CASSPGGDGRDTEAFF.

The chain joins TRBV6-4 to TRBJ2-5; maybe TRBD2 (7 bases). The length of the CDR3 is 15 residues. V shed 5 bases and J shed 3 bases, with 16 bases lying between them. Germline V gives CDR1 MRHNA, CDR2 SNTAGT. The chain's CDR3 is CASSRGGGPEETQYF. The CDR3 DNA follows: TGTGCCAGCAGTCGAGGGGGGGGGCCTGAAGAGACCCAGTACTTC.

The chain uses TRBV4-1 and TRBJ2-4, with D tentatively TRBD1 (5 bases). The germline V gene has CDR1 MGHRA and CDR2 YSYEKL. Trimming left V 1 base short and J 10 bases short, with 11 bases between. This CDR3 contains 13 residues. CDR3 in amino acids: CASSQAPGPIQYF. The CDR3 nucleotides are TGCGCCAGCAGCCAAGCCCCAGGGCCAATTCAGTACTTC.

J is TRBJ1-1 and V is TRBV11-2, with TRBD1 as a possible D gene (5 bases). Trimming left V 5 bases short and J 6 bases short, with 16 bases between. The germline CDR1 and CDR2 sequences are SGHAT and FQNNGV. This CDR3 contains 14 residues. CDR3 in amino acids: CASSPLVGGAEAFF. In DNA, the CDR3 is TGTGCCAGCAGCCCCTTAGTTGGGGGAGCTGAAGCTTTCTTT.

The chain carries TRBV15 and TRBJ2-5, with 10 nucleotides matching TRBD1. Germline V gene sequence: CDR1 LNHNV, CDR2 YYDKDF (reference sequence). The CDR3 is 15 residues long. V was clipped by 3 bases and J by 5 bases; unmatched bases: 6. The CDR3 reads CATSRRTGGWETQYF. The CDR3 coding sequence is TGTGCCACCAGCAGGCGGACAGGGGGTTGGGAGACCCAGTACTTC.

In this sample, this clone turned up a few times. J is TRBJ2-1 and V is TRBV28, with 11 bases that match TRBD2. CDR3 length: 16 amino acids. Germline values: CDR1 MDHEN, CDR2 SYDVKM. The junction had 6 bases not matched to a gene; V was cut back by 6 bases and J by 2 bases. The CDR3 region has the DNA TGTGCCAGCAGCCACGATAGCGGGAGGGCCTACAATGAGCAGTTCTTC. This translates into CASSHDSGRAYNEQFF. The full variable domain, with the rest looked up from reference TRBV28 and TRBJ2-1, is DVKVTQSSRYLVKRTGEKVFLECVQDMDHENMFWYRQDPGLGLRLIYFSYDVKMKEKGDIPEGYSVSREKKERFSLILESASTNQTSMYLCASSHDSGRAYNEQFFGPGTRLTVL.

V and J are TRBV11-2 and TRBJ1-3; 8 nucleotides line up with TRBD1. The length of the CDR3 is 16 residues. The V gene's germline CDR1 is SGHAT and CDR2 FQNNGV. J gave up 3 bases and V 2 bases, and 6 bases lay outside the gene matches. The CDR3, as DNA: TGTGCCAGCAGCTTATCAGGGGGCTTTGTTGGAAACACCATATATTTT. It encodes CASSLSGGFVGNTIYF.

This clone was observed once. CDR3 region: CASSQGTLLGETQYF. The CDR3 DNA is TGTGCCAGCAGCCAGGGGACACTACTAGGGGAGACCCAGTACTTC. The chain combines TRBV7-9 with TRBJ2-5; a possible D gene is TRBD1 (6 bases). Trimming pared 5 bases from V and 5 bases from J, leaving 18 bases between. The germline CDR1 and CDR2 sequences are SEHNR and FQNEAQ (reference sequence). The CDR3 length is 15 residues.

The V call is TRBV18, the J call TRBJ2-5; a possible D gene is TRBD2 (5 bases). The CDR3 runs 11 residues. The germline V gene encodes CDR1 KGHSH and CDR2 LQKENI. Trimming took 6 bases from V and 5 from J, leaving 7 bases between them. This CDR3 reads CASSSGETQYF. In DNA form, the CDR3 reads TGTGCCAGCTCTTCGGGGGAGACCCAGTACTTC.

A remark on this clone: The sample has other DNA sequences that encode this CDR3 too. The chain joins TRBV18 to TRBJ2-5; D is unclear. V was trimmed by 3 bases and J by 5 bases, leaving 7 bases between them. Germline V gives CDR1 KGHSH, CDR2 LQKENI. This CDR3 comprises 12 residues. The DNA of the CDR3 is TGTGCCAGCTCACCGAGTGGGGAGACCCAGTACTTC. It codes for CASSPSGETQYF.

The chain joins TRBV5-1 to TRBJ1-1, with 7 bases fitting TRBD1. The V gene's germline CDR1 is SGHRS and CDR2 YFSETQ. The CDR3 has 15 residues. Trimming removed 3 bases from V and 2 bases from J; junction bases left unmatched: 7. The CDR3 protein is CASSSATGINTEAFF. For the CDR3, the DNA is TGCGCCAGCAGCTCCGCGACAGGGATAAACACTGAAGCTTTCTTT.

V usage is TRBV5-1 and J usage is TRBJ2-2, with D unresolved. Per germline, CDR1 SGHRS and CDR2 YFSETQ. Trimming removed 2 bases at V and 6 bases at J, with 8 bases between. The CDR3 length is 13 residues. This CDR3 reads CASSLIGAGELFF. DNA for the CDR3: TGCGCCAGCAGCTTAATCGGTGCCGGGGAGCTGTTTTTT.

The CDR3 sequence is CASSQGLAPYEQYF. The CDR3 coding sequence is TGTGCCAGCAGCCAAGGGCTAGCCCCCTACGAGCAGTACTTC. V is TRBV14 and J is TRBJ2-7, with D possibly being TRBD2 (5 bases). The CDR3 has 14 amino acids. Deletions cut 1 base from V and 2 bases from J, with 9 bases between. CDR1 SGHDN and CDR2 FVKESK come from the germline V gene.

The rearrangement joins TRBV18 to TRBJ2-5, with D perhaps matching TRBD2 (6 bases). The CDR3 extends over 14 amino acids. Germline assignment: CDR1 KGHSH and CDR2 LQKENI. Trimming cost V 5 bases and J 1 base, with 11 bases left between them. Here the CDR3 reads CASSAPGLQETQYF. The CDR3 DNA sequence: TGTGCCAGCTCAGCCCCGGGACTCCAAGAGACCCAGTACTTC.

This chain links TRBV25-1 with TRBJ1-1; D perhaps matches TRBD1 (6 bases). Between the trimmed V and J ends, which lost 7 bases and 4 bases, there was a span of 13 bases. The CDR3 consists of 13 residues. Looked up from germline, CDR1 is MGHDK and CDR2 is SYGVNS. The CDR3 DNA is TGTGCCAGCATACAGGGAAGGGGCACTGAAGCTTTCTTT. Translated: CASIQGRGTEAFF.

This chain joins TRBV5-1 and TRBJ1-4; the D gene is possibly TRBD1 (5 bases). Trimming removed 0 bases at V and 7 bases at J, with 22 bases between. CDR1 SGHRS and CDR2 YFSETQ come from the germline V gene. CDR3 length: 18 amino acids. CDR3 sequence (DNA): TGCGCCAGCAGCTTGGTTCCACAAGCCCCAGGGTACTCTGAAAAACTGTTTTTT. Protein: CASSLVPQAPGYSEKLFF.